A selection of T cell receptor beta chains follows, all from one sample in a study of glioma-infiltrating T cells. TCRdb recomputed calls from the multiplex PCR reads with MiXCR, one row per CDR3 protein. Found here are a few hundred thousand distinct CDR3 sequences, roughly 41% of them singletons; the top ten hold around 12%. Input material: glioma tissue, nonneoplastic brain tissue, or PBMCs (not recorded which). The receptors originated from a human donor with low-grade glioma or glioblastoma, undergoing nonglioma brain surgery, or in good health (not recorded which). Each CDR3 is given with its conserved first and last residue. D genes are given only for firm matches. Not every row has a clone size; where given, it reads once, few, many or a size class.

v_call	j_call	clone_size	d_call	cdr3_aa	cdr3_nt
TRBV6-1	TRBJ1-6	.	.	CASRPGGYNSPLHF	TGTGCCAGCAGGCCGGGGGGTTATAATTCACCCCTCCACTTT
TRBV28	TRBJ2-1	.	TRBD1	CASSLLGTGGHGYNEQFF	TGTGCCAGCAGTCTTCTCGGGACAGGGGGCCACGGTTACAATGAGCAGTTCTTC
TRBV7-9	TRBJ2-1	few	TRBD2	CASSLTSGRRNEQFF	TGTGCCAGCAGCTTAACTAGCGGGAGAAGAAATGAGCAGTTCTTC
TRBV19	TRBJ2-2	.	TRBD1	CASSTRDRGTGELFF	TGTGCCAGTAGTACCCGGGACAGAGGTACCGGGGAGCTGTTTTTT
TRBV11-1	TRBJ1-1	few	.	CASSSQGTTEAFF	TGTGCCAGCAGCTCGCAGGGTACCACTGAAGCTTTCTTT
TRBV6-2/TRBV6-3	TRBJ2-1	.	.	CASSTRWKDERFF	TGTGCCAGCAGTACCCGGTGGAAGGATGAGCGGTTCTTC
TRBV6-1	TRBJ2-7	.	.	CASSVPAVSYEQYF	TGTGCCAGCAGTGTACCAGCAGTCTCCTACGAGCAGTACTTC
TRBV7-2	TRBJ1-1	once	.	CASKFGHVNTDAFF	TGTGCCAGCAAGTTCGGACACGTGAACACTGATGCTTTCTTT
TRBV28	TRBJ2-3	.	.	CASNRTAVTDTQYF	TGTGCCAGCAATCGGACAGCAGTGACAGATACGCAGTATTTT
TRBV7-6	TRBJ2-7	few	.	CASSLGANTYEQYF	TGTGCCAGCAGCTTAGGTGCAAATACCTACGAGCAGTACTTC
TRBV27	TRBJ2-7	.	TRBD1	CASGEQGARGEQYF	TGTGCCAGCGGTGAACAGGGGGCTAGAGGCGAGCAGTACTTC
TRBV7-7	TRBJ2-1	few	.	CASSTSNYRDNEQFF	TGTGCTAGCAGCACTTCCAATTACAGGGACAATGAGCAGTTCTTC
TRBV27	TRBJ1-4	many	.	CASSPTRYTNEKLFF	TGTGCCAGCAGTCCCACGCGGTACACTAATGAAAAACTGTTTTTT
TRBV12-3/TRBV12-4	TRBJ2-5	.	.	CASSLPWQETQYF	TGTGCCAGCAGCCTCCCCTGGCAAGAGACCCAGTACTTC
TRBV4-1	TRBJ1-3	.	.	CASSQGALGNTIYF	TGCGCCAGCAGCCAAGGGGCTCTGGGAAACACCATATATTTT
TRBV28	TRBJ2-1	once	TRBD2	CVSSLYYLLAEVVDGQFF	TGTGTCAGCAGTCTCTACTACTTACTAGCGGAGGTGGTGGATGGGCAGTTCTTC
TRBV24-1	TRBJ2-1	.	.	CATKRYNEQFF	TGTGCCACCAAACGTTACAATGAGCAGTTCTTC
TRBV27	TRBJ2-1	many	.	CASSLSSSGNEQFF	TGTGCCAGCAGTTTATCCTCATCGGGGAATGAGCAGTTCTTC
TRBV28	TRBJ1-5	many	.	CASKVAGASDQPQHF	TGTGCCAGCAAAGTGGCAGGGGCTTCGGATCAGCCCCAGCATTTT
TRBV4-3	TRBJ2-5	.	.	CASSSSGSEETQYF	TGCGCCAGCAGCTCCTCCGGGTCTGAAGAGACCCAGTACTTC
TRBV20-1	TRBJ2-1	.	.	CSARIGRDHNNEQFF	TGCAGTGCTAGGATCGGTCGGGATCACAACAATGAGCAGTTCTTC
TRBV19	TRBJ1-2	.	.	CASSIPNPAANGYTF	TGTGCCAGTAGTATCCCTAATCCAGCGGCGAATGGCTACACCTTC
TRBV7-2	TRBJ1-6	few	.	CASSLEQGLRSPLHF	TGTGCCAGCAGCTTAGAACAGGGCCTTAGGTCACCCCTCCACTTT
TRBV5-4	TRBJ2-1	.	.	CASSRVAGQYNEQFF	TGTGCCAGCAGCAGGGTGGCGGGACAATACAATGAGCAGTTCTTC
TRBV27	TRBJ2-7	.	.	CATSDSWGSRYEQYF	TGTGCCACCAGTGATTCATGGGGCAGTCGTTACGAGCAGTACTTC
TRBV5-4	TRBJ2-5	.	.	CASTPGRAPYQETQYF	TGTGCCAGCACCCCTGGTAGAGCGCCGTACCAAGAGACCCAGTACTTC
TRBV25-1	TRBJ1-1	.	.	CASSELGASGDTEALF	TGTGCCAGCAGTGAATTGGGAGCCTCTGGGGACACTGAAGCTTTATTT
TRBV7-9	TRBJ2-3	.	TRBD2	CASSSGLAGFTDTQYF	TGTGCCAGCAGCTCGGGACTAGCGGGATTCACAGATACGCAGTATTTT
TRBV7-3	TRBJ2-1	.	TRBD2	CASSLRAGVDKFF	TGTGCCAGCAGCTTAAGAGCGGGAGTCGATAAGTTCTTC
TRBV13	TRBJ2-3	.	TRBD2	CASSGRRAGGPWGTDTQYF	TGTGCCAGCAGCGGGCGGAGAGCGGGAGGGCCCTGGGGCACAGATACGCAGTATTTT
TRBV6-1	TRBJ2-3	many	.	CASSGTTDTQYF	TGTGCCAGCAGCGGGACCACAGATACGCAGTATTTT
TRBV10-3	TRBJ1-1	many	.	CAISESWFRGRMNTEAFF	TGTGCCATCAGTGAGTCGTGGTTTAGGGGTCGGATGAACACTGAAGCTTTCTTT
TRBV6-1	TRBJ1-2	few	.	CAIGKDSMYGYTF	TGTGCCATCGGAAAGGACAGCATGTATGGCTACACCTTC
TRBV19	TRBJ1-4	.	.	CASSMDVEEKLFF	TGTGCCAGTAGTATGGACGTTGAAGAAAAACTGTTTTTT
TRBV20-1	TRBJ1-3	.	TRBD1	CSARDTGGAVGNTIYF	TGCAGTGCTAGGGACACAGGGGGCGCGGTTGGAAACACCATATATTTT
TRBV6-2/TRBV6-3	TRBJ2-1	many	TRBD2	CASDRSGSSYNEQFF	TGTGCCAGCGACCGTAGCGGGAGCTCCTACAATGAGCAGTTCTTC
TRBV28	TRBJ1-4	.	.	CTSSLGRGNEKLFF	TGTACCAGCAGTTTAGGCAGGGGAAATGAAAAACTGTTTTTT
TRBV27	TRBJ2-1	few	TRBD2	CASSLFRGLAASSYNEQFF	TGTGCCAGCAGTTTATTCCGGGGACTAGCGGCCAGCTCCTACAATGAGCAGTTCTTC
TRBV4-1	TRBJ1-6	.	.	CASSQDLRADHNSPLHF	TGCGCCAGCAGCCAAGATTTAAGGGCGGACCATAATTCACCCCTCCACTTT
TRBV7-2	TRBJ2-3	many	TRBD2	CASTPELAATDTQYF	TGTGCCAGCACCCCCGAACTAGCGGCCACAGATACGCAGTATTTT
TRBV20-1	TRBJ2-5	few	.	CSASWTRRETQYF	TGCAGTGCTTCCTGGACTCGCCGGGAGACCCAGTACTTC
TRBV4-1	TRBJ2-1	few	TRBD1	CASSQHGTGSYNEQFF	TGCGCCAGCAGCCAACATGGGACAGGGAGTTACAATGAGCAGTTCTTC
TRBV28	TRBJ1-3	.	.	CASSPRTVTGNTIYF	TGTGCCAGCAGTCCAAGGACAGTAACAGGAAACACCATATATTTT
TRBV19	TRBJ2-7	.	.	CASSIGTAVYEQYF	TGTGCCAGTAGTATAGGGACTGCCGTCTACGAGCAGTACTTC
TRBV6-6	TRBJ1-1	.	.	CASSYQGWTEAFF	TGTGCCAGCAGTTATCAGGGGTGGACTGAAGCTTTCTTT
TRBV4-2	TRBJ2-1	many	TRBD2	CASSQDGLGRNEQFF	TGTGCCAGCAGCCAGGACGGACTAGGACGGAATGAGCAGTTCTTC